Below, 15 T cell receptor beta chains from the same sample are listed, as sequenced in a study of blood T cell repertoires in COVID-19. Sequencing was performed with immunoSEQ multiplex PCR; in TCRdb, only in-frame clones are kept and a portion is missing. The sample includes 400,000 to 450,000 clones, roughly 87% of them seen just once. Sequenced sample: PBMCs or T cells enriched from blood (not recorded which). These receptors all stem from a man aged 18-30 years who had recovered from COVID-19.

J is TRBJ2-1 and V is TRBV30; 12 positions match TRBD2. Trimming at V came to 4 bases and at J to 8 bases, leaving 3 bases not matched to a gene. This CDR3 is built from 13 residues. Germline V gives CDR1 GTSNPN, CDR2 SVGIG (reference sequence). The chain's CDR3 is CAWTSGRGDEQFF. CDR3 in DNA: TGTGCCTGGACTAGCGGGAGGGGGGATGAGCAGTTCTTC.

The chain uses TRBV19 and TRBJ1-3; 8 bases agree with TRBD1. V was clipped by 6 bases and J by 2 bases; unmatched bases: 6. In germline, CDR1 is LNHDA, CDR2 SQIVND (reference sequence). There are 15 residues in the CDR3. The chain's CDR3 is CASSPGGSTGNTIYF. As DNA, the CDR3 is TGTGCCAGTAGCCCAGGGGGCTCAACTGGAAACACCATATATTTT.

The V call is TRBV5-1, the J call TRBJ1-5; 7 nucleotides line up with TRBD1. The CDR3 is made up of 16 amino acids. Germline V gene lookup returns CDR1 SGHRS and CDR2 YFSETQ. J lost 5 bases, V lost 0 bases, and 8 bases had no gene match. CDR3 bases: TGCGCCAGCAGCTTGGATCCGGGACAGACCCATCAGCCCCAGCATTTT. Translating gives CASSLDPGQTHQPQHF.

The J gene is TRBJ2-2, the V gene TRBV5-4; 9 nucleotides match TRBD2. Germline V lookup: CDR1 SGHNT, CDR2 YYREEE (reference sequence). V gave up 4 bases and J gave up 6 bases; unmatched junction bases: 4. The CDR3 contains 14 residues. CDR3 nucleotides: TGTGCCAGCAGCCCGGGGACTAGCCCCGGGGAGCTGTTTTTT. It codes for CASSPGTSPGELFF.

A word on this clone: Other DNA sequences from this sample encode an identical CDR3 as well. The chain joins TRBV5-1 to TRBJ2-7; perhaps TRBD2 as D (5 bases). This CDR3 has 14 residues. The germline CDR1 and CDR2 sequences are SGHRS and YFSETQ. Between the trimmed V and J ends, which lost 1 base and 0 bases, there was a span of 8 bases. Here the CDR3 reads CASSLTSGSYEQYF. The CDR3 DNA follows: TGCGCCAGCAGCTTGACTAGTGGCTCCTACGAGCAGTACTTC.

The V call is TRBV28, the J call TRBJ2-5; no clear D. The germline CDR1 and CDR2 sequences are MDHEN and SYDVKM. The CDR3 length is 13 residues. The V gene lost 7 bases and the J gene lost 5 bases, with 14 bases spanning the gap. The CDR3 sequence is CASTSRIGETQYF. The DNA of the CDR3 is TGTGCCAGCACCTCCCGGATCGGGGAGACCCAGTACTTC.

This chain links TRBV6-5 with TRBJ1-5, with TRBD1 identical over 9 bases. Germline values: CDR1 MNHEY, CDR2 SVGAGI. The CDR3 is made up of 14 amino acids. V lost 7 bases to trimming and J lost 4 bases; unmatched junction nucleotides: 5. For the CDR3, the DNA is TGTGCCAGCACCCGTGGGACAGGGAATCAGCCCCAGCATTTT. Protein product: CASTRGTGNQPQHF.

CDR3 region: CASSAYPHGVLMNTEAFF. DNA of the CDR3: TGTGCCAGCAGCGCGTACCCCCACGGAGTTCTGATGAACACTGAAGCTTTCTTT. The gene calls are TRBV11-2 and TRBJ1-1; no firm D call. The V gene lost 5 bases and the J gene lost 0 bases, with 22 bases spanning the gap. The CDR3 is 18 residues long. Germline V gene sequence: CDR1 SGHAT, CDR2 FQNNGV.

The rearrangement uses TRBV3-1 (or the pseudogene TRBV3-2) and TRBJ1-1; D gene ambiguous. V lost 1 base and J lost 3, with 18 bases in between. Germline CDR1 is LGHDT and CDR2 is YNNKEL (reference sequence). The CDR3 extends over 17 amino acids. In DNA, the CDR3 is TGTGCCAGCAGCCAAGGCGGTACGTATCCGTGGGACACTGAAGCTTTCTTT. Amino acids: CASSQGGTYPWDTEAFF.

A single count supports this clone. The rearrangement uses TRBV24-1 and TRBJ1-4; D is uncertain. CDR1 and CDR2 from the germline V gene are KGHDR and SFDVKD. V gave up 9 bases and J gave up 4 bases, with 17 bases separating them. This CDR3 is 15 amino acids long. CDR3 amino acids: CATHRVGPFNEKLFF. The CDR3 bases are TGTGCCACCCATCGTGTCGGTCCCTTTAATGAAAAACTGTTTTTT.

The V gene is TRBV10-2, the J gene TRBJ2-7; D may be TRBD2 (7 bases). The CDR3 is 15 amino acids. V lost 3 bases and J 3 bases, leaving 15 bases between the germline ends. CDR1 is WSHSY and CDR2 is SAAADI in the germline V gene. The CDR3 sequence is CASSDFEGEGYEQYF. In nucleotides, the CDR3 is TGCGCCAGCAGTGATTTTGAGGGGGAGGGCTACGAGCAGTACTTC.

V gene TRBV30 combines with J gene TRBJ1-5; TRBD1 agrees at 7 bases. The length of the CDR3 is 13 residues. CDR1 is GTSNPN, CDR2 SVGIG, per germline (reference sequence). Trimming removed 5 bases from V and 2 bases from J; junction bases left unmatched: 3. CDR3 DNA: TGTGCCTGGGACACAGGGGGCAATCAGCCCCAGCATTTT. The encoded protein is CAWDTGGNQPQHF. Together with reference TRBV30 and TRBJ1-5, the CDR3 gives the full variable domain: SQTIHQWPATLVQPVGSPLSLECTVEGTSNPNLYWYRQAAGRGLQLLFYSVGIGQISSEVPQNLSASRPQDRQFILSSKKLLLSDSGFYLCAWDTGGNQPQHFGDGTRLSIL.

The chain employs TRBV19 and TRBJ1-2, with D unclear. Deletions cut 5 bases from V and 4 bases from J, with 14 bases between. The V gene's germline CDR1 is LNHDA and CDR2 SQIVND (reference sequence). This CDR3 comprises 14 residues. CDR3 in amino acids: CASSPTWSGYGYTF. Here the CDR3 DNA reads TGTGCCAGTAGTCCGACGTGGAGCGGCTATGGCTACACCTTC.

The V and J genes are TRBV13 and TRBJ2-7; TRBD1 might be the D (6 bases). Trimming shortened V by 4 bases and J by 4 bases, and 14 bases separated the two germline ends. The germline V gene encodes CDR1 PRHDT and CDR2 FYEKMQ (reference sequence). The CDR3 extends over 14 amino acids. The DNA of the CDR3 is TGTGCCAGCAGCTCCCGGGACACCACATACGAGCAGTACTTC. As protein: CASSSRDTTYEQYF.

The V call is TRBV3-1 (or the pseudogene TRBV3-2), the J call TRBJ2-7; TRBD1 agrees at 8 bases. Germline CDR1 reads LGHDT; CDR2 reads YNNKEL (reference sequence). CDR3 length: 14 amino acids. Trimming took 2 bases from V and 3 from J; bases not matched to a gene: 3. The CDR3 protein is CASSQRDRFYEQYF. The CDR3 bases are TGTGCCAGCAGCCAACGGGACAGGTTCTACGAGCAGTACTTC.